What follows are 24 T cell receptor beta chains derived from one specimen sequenced in a study of cytomegalovirus exposure and HLA in healthy donors. With 60 Vbeta and 13 Jbeta primers, the PCR was carried out. Assay used: immunoSEQ multiplex PCR; TCRdb lists only in-frame clones, some missing. There are 100,000 to 150,000 clones in the sample; roughly a tenth occur only once, and 3.5% to 5% lies in the top ten. The sequenced sample consisted of PBMCs. The receptors here all came from a woman aged 18-29 years in good health and CMV-seropositive.

The chain combines TRBV18 with TRBJ1-1, with TRBD1 matching over 9 bases. The CDR3 has 12 residues. Trimming took 3 bases from V and 11 from J; bases not matched to a gene: 4. Germline V gene data show CDR1 as KGHSH and CDR2 as LQKENI. CDR3 amino acids: CASSPDRGDAFF. The CDR3 nucleotides are TGTGCCAGCTCACCGGACAGGGGTGACGCTTTCTTT.

This clone was counted between two and nine times. The chain couples TRBV30 to TRBJ2-2, with a weak D call TRBD1 (5 bases). The CDR3 covers 16 residues. V was pared by 5 bases and J by 0 bases, with 16 bases between. Germline lookup yields CDR1 GTSNPN and CDR2 SVGIG (reference sequence). CDR3 amino acids: CAWVGKGPTNTGELFF. The CDR3 region has the DNA TGTGCCTGGGTGGGGAAGGGGCCCACGAACACCGGGGAGCTGTTTTTT.

This clone was observed a handful of times. The chain couples TRBV6-6 to TRBJ1-1; weak D call: TRBD1 (6 bases). Germline V lookup: CDR1 MNHNY, CDR2 SVGAGI (reference sequence). Trimming stripped 2 bases from V and 3 bases from J, with 16 bases between. The CDR3 contains 16 residues. The DNA of the CDR3 is TGTGCCAGCAGTTACACCAGAACAGGGTTTCACACTGAAGCTTTCTTT. Its protein product is CASSYTRTGFHTEAFF.

The chain carries TRBV7-9 and TRBJ2-7; 7 bases are shared with TRBD1. The length of the CDR3 is 14 residues. Trimming at V came to 5 bases and at J to 2 bases, leaving 6 bases not matched to a gene. In germline, CDR1 is SEHNR, CDR2 FQNEAQ (reference sequence). CDR3 in amino acids: CASSLGQPPYEQYF. CDR3 DNA sequence: TGTGCCAGCAGCCTGGGACAGCCTCCCTACGAGCAGTACTTC. Using reference TRBV7-9 and TRBJ2-7 for the parts outside the CDR3, the full variable domain is DTGVSQNPRHKITKRGQNVTFRCDPISEHNRLYWYRQTLGQGPEFLTYFQNEAQLEKSRLLSDRFSAERPKGSFSTLEIQRTEQGDSAMYLCASSLGQPPYEQYFGPGTRLTVT.

This clone came up a few times. J is TRBJ2-3 and V is TRBV29-1; a weak D match, TRBD1 (6 bases). The germline gives CDR1 SQVTM, CDR2 ANQGSEA. V shed 0 bases and J shed 9 bases, with 13 bases lying between them. The CDR3 is made up of 13 amino acids. The CDR3 protein is CSVEDLVRGTQYF. Here the CDR3 DNA reads TGCAGCGTTGAAGATCTAGTGAGGGGGACGCAGTATTTT.

In this sample, this clone turned up a few times. The genes are TRBV13 and TRBJ2-1; 8 bases fit TRBD2. Germline trimming cut 4 bases from V and 7 bases from J; bases unmatched to any gene: 6. Germline lookup yields CDR1 PRHDT and CDR2 FYEKMQ (reference sequence). The CDR3 loop spans 14 amino acids. This chain's CDR3 is CASSSGTRANEQFF. CDR3 DNA: TGTGCCAGCAGCTCCGGGACTAGGGCGAATGAGCAGTTCTTC.

In this sample, this clone turned up a few times. The CDR3, as DNA: TGCGCCAGCAGCCAAAACCACATGAACACTGAAGCTTTCTTT. Its protein product is CASSQNHMNTEAFF. This rearrangement joins TRBV4-1 to TRBJ1-1; D is unclear. Germline V gene sequence: CDR1 MGHRA, CDR2 YSYEKL. The CDR3 loop spans 14 amino acids. V lost 2 bases and J 0 bases, leaving 7 bases between the germline ends.

This clone appeared a few times. V and J are TRBV6-4 and TRBJ2-2; D is uncertain. The germline CDR1 and CDR2 sequences are MRHNA and SNTAGT. Trimming removed 7 bases from V and 0 bases from J, with 9 bases in between. This CDR3 is 14 amino acids long. The CDR3 region is CASKNSANTGELFF. The CDR3 DNA follows: TGTGCCAGCAAAAACAGTGCGAACACCGGGGAGCTGTTTTTT.

The chain joins TRBV7-3 to TRBJ2-2; 8 bases align to TRBD1. The germline gives CDR1 SGHTA, CDR2 FQGTGA. Losses at the gene ends were 9 bases for V and 0 bases for J; bases not matched to a gene: 3. The CDR3 consists of 14 residues. CDR3 coding DNA: TGTGCCAGTTCGGGACAGGCGAACACCGGGGAGCTGTTTTTT. Protein product: CASSGQANTGELFF.

This chain connects TRBV10-3 to TRBJ2-5; 9 bases agree with TRBD2. This CDR3 spans 13 amino acids. J lost 5 bases, V lost 6 bases, and 4 bases had no gene match. In germline, CDR1 is ENHRY, CDR2 SYGVKD. CDR3 DNA: TGTGCCATCAGAGCGGGAGGCCAGGAGACCCAGTACTTC. Amino acids: CAIRAGGQETQYF.

This clone was found a few times. The CDR3 spells CASSRGQGREQYF. The CDR3 nucleotides are TGTGCCAGCAGCCGAGGACAGGGGCGCGAGCAGTACTTC. This rearrangement joins TRBV7-9 to TRBJ2-7, with 9 nucleotides matching TRBD1. This CDR3 is built from 13 residues. Per the germline V gene, CDR1 is SEHNR and CDR2 is FQNEAQ (reference sequence). The V and J ends lost 5 bases and 6 bases, in that order; junction bases with no gene match: 5. Looking up the rest from reference TRBV7-9 and TRBJ2-7 gives the full variable domain: DTGVSQNPRHKITKRGQNVTFRCDPISEHNRLYWYRQTLGQGPEFLTYFQNEAQLEKSRLLSDRFSAERPKGSFSTLEIQRTEQGDSAMYLCASSRGQGREQYFGPGTRLTVT.

This clone has more than one count but fewer than ten. The chain joins TRBV12-5 to TRBJ2-7; D not resolved. The V gene lost 0 bases and the J gene lost 12 bases, with 18 bases spanning the gap. The CDR3 spans 14 residues. The V gene's germline CDR1 is LGHNT and CDR2 FRNRAP. CDR3 residues: CASGLVRGPSGSYF. In nucleotides, the CDR3 is TGTGCTAGTGGTTTGGTACGAGGCCCCAGTGGATCGTACTTC.

The chain couples TRBV27 to TRBJ2-5, with D unresolved. This CDR3 contains 14 residues. Germline V gene data show CDR1 as MNHEY and CDR2 as SMNVEV (reference sequence). V gave up 2 bases and J gave up 1 base, with 8 bases separating them. The CDR3 here is CASSLIASQETQYF. The CDR3 DNA sequence: TGTGCCAGCAGTTTAATCGCGTCCCAAGAGACCCAGTACTTC.

The sample holds a few counts of this clone. The V gene is TRBV14, the J gene TRBJ2-5; 9 bases fit TRBD1. This CDR3 has 15 residues. After removal of 2 bases from V and 4 bases from J, the junction contained 5 bases not matched to a gene. Germline CDR1 is SGHDN and CDR2 is FVKESK. The CDR3 DNA follows: TGTGCCAGCAGCCAACCGGGACAGGGCCGAGAGACCCAGTACTTC. It encodes CASSQPGQGRETQYF.

This chain connects TRBV25-1 to TRBJ2-1; D perhaps matches TRBD2 (7 bases). V was shortened by 6 bases and J by 4 bases, with 22 bases between the two germline ends. CDR1 MGHDK and CDR2 SYGVNS come from the germline V gene. The CDR3 consists of 17 residues. The CDR3 sequence is CASSPAAGRGGYNEQFF. Here the CDR3 DNA reads TGTGCCAGCAGCCCCGCAGCGGGAAGGGGGGGTTACAATGAGCAGTTCTTC.

This clone was seen more than once but under ten times. The chain couples TRBV7-2 to TRBJ2-7, with TRBD1 matching over 8 bases. With 5 bases clipped from V and 2 bases from J, the junction kept 5 bases outside the gene matches. The V gene's germline CDR1 is SGHTA and CDR2 FQGNSA. There are 14 residues in the CDR3. This CDR3 reads CASSRDRTAYEQYF. In DNA form, the CDR3 reads TGTGCCAGCAGCCGGGACAGGACGGCCTACGAGCAGTACTTC.

This chain joins TRBV6-5 and TRBJ2-7; 8 bases are a match to TRBD1. Per germline, CDR1 MNHEY and CDR2 SVGAGI. The CDR3 extends over 15 amino acids. V gave up 5 bases and J gave up 0 bases; unmatched junction bases: 6. The CDR3 loop is CASSPLTGASYEQYF. The CDR3 nucleotides are TGTGCCAGCAGTCCCTTGACAGGGGCCTCCTACGAGCAGTACTTC.

The sample holds a few counts of this clone. The chain recombines TRBV2 with TRBJ1-1; 7 bases are a match to TRBD1. Germline V gene data show CDR1 as SNHLY and CDR2 as FYNNEI. The CDR3 loop spans 13 amino acids. V gave up 6 bases and J gave up 6 bases; unmatched junction bases: 7. The CDR3 DNA is TGTGCCAGCAGCACTATTGGGACAGCTGAAGCTTTCTTT. It encodes CASSTIGTAEAFF.

The rearrangement links TRBV19 to TRBJ2-7; 8 bases agree with TRBD1. The junction had 4 bases not matched to a gene; V was cut back by 0 bases and J by 3 bases. This CDR3 contains 15 residues. Germline CDR1 and CDR2: LNHDA and SQIVND (reference sequence). The CDR3 DNA reads TGTGCCAGTAGTATAGACAGGGGGCGAATCTACGAGCAGTACTTC. It is translated as CASSIDRGRIYEQYF.

This clone was recorded a few times. This sample includes further DNA sequences coding for the same CDR3. The gene calls are TRBV6-6 and TRBJ2-1; 11 bases are shared with TRBD2. CDR1 and CDR2 from the germline V gene are MNHNY and SVGAGI (reference sequence). With 10 bases clipped from V and 0 bases from J, the junction kept 8 bases outside the gene matches. The CDR3 length is 16 residues. CDR3 in DNA: TGTGCCAACAGCCCTCTAGCGGGAGGCTCCTACAATGAGCAGTTCTTC. It encodes CANSPLAGGSYNEQFF.

The chain is built from TRBV18 and TRBJ2-7, with 8 bases lining up with TRBD1. Per germline, CDR1 KGHSH and CDR2 LQKENI. The CDR3 consists of 15 residues. V lost 4 bases and J lost 3; bases outside the gene matches: 8. CDR3 bases: TGTGCCAGCTCACTTATCGGACAGGGTGGCTACGAGCAGTACTTC. Protein product: CASSLIGQGGYEQYF.

V usage is TRBV27 and J usage is TRBJ2-1, with 10 nucleotides matching TRBD2. The V gene's germline CDR1 is MNHEY and CDR2 SMNVEV (reference sequence). Germline trimming cut 6 bases from V and 5 bases from J; bases unmatched to any gene: 4. This CDR3 has 14 residues. The CDR3 region has the DNA TGTGCCAGCAGCCGACTAGCGGGTAACAATGAGCAGTTCTTC. The encoded protein is CASSRLAGNNEQFF.

A word on this clone: This is likely a read error, given that the CDR3 carries no conserved phenylalanine or tryptophan at its end. The gene calls are TRBV30 and TRBJ1-3; TRBD1 might be the D (6 bases). V was clipped by 3 bases and J by 0 bases, with 9 bases between them. Germline CDR1 is GTSNPN and CDR2 is SVGIG (reference sequence). CDR3 size: 14 residues. CDR3 in amino acids: CAWSRQASGNTIYV. In DNA form, the CDR3 reads TGTGCCTGGAGCCGACAGGCCTCTGGAAACACCATATATGTT.

There are a few counts of this clone. V usage is TRBV10-3 and J usage is TRBJ1-1; D call uncertain. This CDR3 has 13 amino acids. CDR1 is ENHRY, CDR2 SYGVKD, per germline. The V and J ends lost 2 bases and 4 bases respectively, with 8 bases between them. The CDR3 bases are TGTGCCATCAGTGAGGGGAGACTCACTGAAGCTTTCTTT. It codes for CAISEGRLTEAFF.